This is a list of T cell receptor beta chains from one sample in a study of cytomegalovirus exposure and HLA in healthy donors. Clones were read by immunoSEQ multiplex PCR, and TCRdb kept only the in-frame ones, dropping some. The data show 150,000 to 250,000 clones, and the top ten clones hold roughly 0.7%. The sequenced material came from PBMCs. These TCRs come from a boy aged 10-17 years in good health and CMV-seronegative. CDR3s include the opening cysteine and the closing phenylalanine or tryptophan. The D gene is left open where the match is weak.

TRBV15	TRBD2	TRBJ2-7	CATSGPGGEYEQYF	TGTGCCACCAGCGGACCTGGGGGGGAGTACGAGCAGTACTTC
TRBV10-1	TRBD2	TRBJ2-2	CASSGGKAGEWTGELFF	TGCGCCAGCAGTGGGGGGAAAGCGGGGGAGTGGACCGGGGAGCTGTTTTTT
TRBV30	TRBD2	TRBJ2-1	CAFLRGENYNEQFF	TGTGCCTTCCTACGGGGGGAGAACTACAATGAGCAGTTCTTC
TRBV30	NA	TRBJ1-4	CACRTANEKLFF	TGTGCCTGCCGAACAGCTAATGAAAAACTGTTTTTT
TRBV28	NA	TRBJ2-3	CASSLGRRKDTQYF	TGTGCCAGCAGTTTAGGGCGCCGGAAAGATACGCAGTATTTT
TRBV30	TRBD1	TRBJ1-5	CAWSAPTGGDIQPQHF	TGTGCCTGGAGCGCACCGACAGGGGGCGATATTCAGCCCCAGCATTTT
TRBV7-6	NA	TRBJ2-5	CASTPGGETQYF	TGTGCCAGCACCCCCGGGGGAGAGACCCAGTACTTC
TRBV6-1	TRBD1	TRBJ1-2	CASSLRDRYGYTF	TGTGCCAGCAGCCTCCGGGACAGATATGGCTACACCTTC
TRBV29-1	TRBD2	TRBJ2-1	CSVEWRGSSYNEQFF	TGCAGCGTTGAATGGCGGGGGAGCTCCTACAATGAGCAGTTCTTC
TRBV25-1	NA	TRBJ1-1	CASTNDAGWENTEAFF	TGTGCCAGCACGAACGACGCAGGGTGGGAGAACACTGAAGCTTTCTTT
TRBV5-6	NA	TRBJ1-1	CASSLLRVTEAFF	TGTGCCAGCAGCTTGCTTCGAGTGACTGAAGCTTTCTTT
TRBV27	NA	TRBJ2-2	CASSSGRTGELFF	TGTGCCAGCAGTTCCGGGAGAACCGGGGAGCTGTTTTTT
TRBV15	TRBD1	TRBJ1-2	CATSGGTDAYGYTF	TGTGCCACCAGCGGGGGGACAGATGCCTATGGCTACACCTTC
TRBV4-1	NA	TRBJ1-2	CASSHTPATVGGYGYTF	TGCGCCAGCAGCCATACACCCGCGACGGTCGGAGGCTATGGCTACACCTTC
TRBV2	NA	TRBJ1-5	CASSGGRPNQPQHF	TGTGCCAGCAGTGGCGGCCGGCCGAATCAGCCCCAGCATTTT
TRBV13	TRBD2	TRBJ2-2	CASSLGGAGNTGELFF	TGTGCCAGCAGCTTGGGGGGAGCGGGAAACACCGGGGAGCTGTTTTTT
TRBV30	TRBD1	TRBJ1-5	CAWSVAGTGLEPQHF	TGTGCCTGGAGTGTGGCAGGGACAGGGCTCGAGCCCCAGCATTTT
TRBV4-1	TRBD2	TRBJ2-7	CASSRALASSSYEQYF	TGCGCCAGCAGCCGAGCACTAGCGTCGAGCTCCTACGAGCAGTACTTC
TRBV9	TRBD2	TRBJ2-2	CASSTSGGENTGELFF	TGTGCCAGCAGCACCTCCGGGGGGGAGAACACCGGGGAGCTGTTTTTT
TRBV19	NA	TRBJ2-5	CASSRDRSETQYF	TGTGCCAGTAGTAGAGACAGGTCGGAGACCCAGTACTTC